This T cell receptor beta chain derives from a study of T cell repertoires in cytomegalovirus infection. Study-level results: CMV carriers having the relevant HLA were flagged by cumulative public TCR beta family frequency.

This CDR3 is 15 amino acids long. The germline V gene has CDR1 MDHEN and CDR2 SYDVKM. Trimming cost V 10 bases and J 4 bases; bases outside gene matches: 12. Regarding this clonotype: Its specificity is unknown.

TCRdb reanalysed the reads using MiXCR and keeps one entry per CDR3 protein. The sample has about 70,000 distinct CDR3 sequences, approximately 20% seen once. This clonotype was sampled from a human donor in good health (CMV status not recorded). Some clones in this sample may be carry-over from other donors' samples. This sequence joins TRBV28 and TRBJ1-5; 8 nucleotides match TRBD1. The source was CD8+ T cells from cultured PBMCs, collected from culture after CMV antigen stimulation. In DNA, the CDR3 is TGTGCCACCTCAGCGACAGGGGTTCGGAATCAGCCCCAGCATTTT. Its protein product is CATSATGVRNQPQHF.